These 24 T cell receptor beta chains were all obtained from the same sample, sequenced in a study of technical replicates of blood from a handful of donors. Clones were read by immunoSEQ multiplex PCR, and TCRdb kept only the in-frame ones, dropping some. Of some 96,000 clones in the sample, around 95% were seen once. Sequences were obtained from T cells isolated from PBMCs. Receptors were obtained from a human donor in good health.

This rearrangement joins TRBV5-1 to TRBJ2-5; 9 positions agree with TRBD2. The CDR3 is 15 residues long. CDR1 is SGHRS, CDR2 YFSETQ, per germline. V was clipped by 5 bases and J by 3 bases; unmatched bases: 8. The CDR3 is CASRLLAGDEETQYF. In DNA, the CDR3 is TGCGCCAGCAGGTTGTTAGCGGGGGACGAAGAGACCCAGTACTTC. The full variable domain, its missing parts supplied by reference TRBV5-1 and TRBJ2-5, is KAGVTQTPRYLIKTRGQQVTLSCSPISGHRSVSWYQQTPGQGLQFLFEYFSETQRNKGNFPGRFSGRQFSNSRSEMNVSTLELGDSALYLCASRLLAGDEETQYFGPGTRLLVL.

The chain recombines TRBV28 with TRBJ2-7; 9 bases agree with TRBD1. The J segment lost 2 bases and the V segment lost 2 bases, leaving 10 bases of the junction unmatched. The CDR3 is made up of 17 amino acids. Germline V lookup: CDR1 MDHEN, CDR2 SYDVKM. The CDR3 DNA sequence: TGTGCCAGCAGTTTAATTGTTCGGACAGGGGCCCCCTACGAGCAGTACTTC. As protein: CASSLIVRTGAPYEQYF.

The DNA of the CDR3 is TGCGCCAGCAGCCAGCTAGCGGCGGAGACCCAGTACTTC. Its translation is CASSQLAAETQYF. The gene calls are TRBV4-1 and TRBJ2-5; 7 positions match TRBD2. Losses at the gene ends were 3 bases for V and 5 bases for J; bases not matched to a gene: 3. The CDR3 runs 13 residues. From germline, CDR1 is MGHRA and CDR2 YSYEKL.

This CDR3 reads CASSPSGAGVRELFF. The CDR3 coding sequence is TGCGCCAGCAGCCCCAGCGGAGCGGGAGTGCGGGAGCTGTTTTTT. The rearrangement joins TRBV5-1 to TRBJ2-2; 8 nucleotides align to TRBD2. The V and J ends lost 4 bases and 9 bases, in that order; junction bases with no gene match: 11. Germline CDR1 and CDR2: SGHRS and YFSETQ. This CDR3 is 15 amino acids long.

The CDR3 is CASSSRTSGGVGDTQYF. DNA for the CDR3: TGCGCCAGCAGCTCGCGAACTAGCGGGGGGGTGGGAGATACGCAGTATTTT. The V gene is TRBV5-1, the J gene TRBJ2-3; 13 nucleotides align to TRBD2. The V and J ends lost 3 bases and 5 bases, in that order; junction bases with no gene match: 9. The germline gives CDR1 SGHRS, CDR2 YFSETQ. CDR3 length equals 17 residues.

V and J are TRBV28 and TRBJ2-7; D gene uncertain. There are 12 residues in the CDR3. Germline CDR1 MDHEN, CDR2 SYDVKM. Trimming cost V 5 bases and J 5 bases, with 10 bases left between them. Here the CDR3 reads CASSPRPHEQYF. The CDR3 coding sequence is TGTGCCAGCAGTCCCCGTCCCCACGAGCAGTACTTC.

The genes are TRBV14 and TRBJ2-3, with TRBD2 matching over 10 bases. The CDR3 spans 17 residues. Germline V CDR1 and CDR2: SGHDN, FVKESK. Trimming at V came to 4 bases and at J to 6 bases, leaving 13 bases not matched to a gene. CDR3 sequence reads: CASSPPGLAEGPDTQYF. The CDR3 DNA is TGTGCCAGCAGCCCTCCCGGACTAGCGGAGGGCCCGGATACGCAGTATTTT.

The chain employs TRBV7-9 and TRBJ2-1; the D gene is possibly TRBD2 (6 bases). V was trimmed by 1 base and J by 0 bases, leaving 10 bases between them. CDR1 is SEHNR and CDR2 is FQNEAQ in the germline V gene (reference sequence). This CDR3 spans 16 amino acids. CDR3 in DNA: TGTGCCAGCAGCTTAGAGGGACTTAACTCCTACAATGAGCAGTTCTTC. Its translation is CASSLEGLNSYNEQFF.

V usage is TRBV19 and J usage is TRBJ2-3; TRBD1 agrees at 8 bases. There are 12 residues in the CDR3. After removal of 10 bases from V and 7 bases from J, the junction contained 7 bases not matched to a gene. Per the germline V gene, CDR1 is LNHDA and CDR2 is SQIVND (reference sequence). The CDR3 loop is CATRTGIHTQYF. The CDR3 DNA reads TGTGCCACGCGGACAGGGATCCATACGCAGTATTTT.

This chain links TRBV2 with TRBJ2-1; 7 bases line up with TRBD2. The germline CDR1 and CDR2 sequences are SNHLY and FYNNEI. V was pared by 6 bases and J by 7 bases, with 6 bases of the junction left unmatched. The CDR3 is made up of 13 amino acids. The CDR3, as DNA: TGTGCCAGCAGCCGGGACTATTTGAATGAGCAGTTCTTC. Translation gives CASSRDYLNEQFF.

The chain carries TRBV4-1 and TRBJ1-3, with D possibly being TRBD1 (6 bases). V was trimmed by 0 bases and J by 0 bases, leaving 15 bases between them. Germline values: CDR1 MGHRA, CDR2 YSYEKL. CDR3 length: 18 amino acids. Written as DNA, the CDR3 is TGCGCCAGCAGCCAAGAACTGGCAGGGGCCAGCTCTGGAAACACCATATATTTT. Translated, it gives CASSQELAGASSGNTIYF.

The V and J genes are TRBV14 and TRBJ1-4, with a tentative D call TRBD1 (6 bases). Trimming removed 5 bases at V and 1 base at J, with 11 bases between. CDR1 and CDR2 (germline): SGHDN, FVKESK. This CDR3 has 15 amino acids. CDR3 sequence reads: CASSARTVTNEKLFF. The CDR3 DNA is TGTGCCAGCAGCGCGAGGACAGTAACTAATGAAAAACTGTTTTTT.

The J gene is TRBJ1-5, the V gene TRBV11-2; D not certain. This CDR3 comprises 15 residues. Germline V CDR1 and CDR2: SGHAT, FQNNGV. Trimming took off 3 bases at V and 0 bases at J, with 9 bases between the two ends. The chain's CDR3 is CASSFLPDSNQPQHF. CDR3 coding DNA: TGTGCCAGCAGCTTTTTACCAGATAGCAATCAGCCCCAGCATTTT.

The chain links TRBV15 to TRBJ2-1; 11 bases line up with TRBD1. CDR1 and CDR2 from the germline V gene are LNHNV and YYDKDF (reference sequence). With V trimmed by 5 bases and J by 4 bases, 1 base remained unmatched. CDR3 length: 14 residues. The CDR3 nucleotides are TGTGCCACCAGCGGACAGGGGGCATACAATGAGCAGTTCTTC. Its translation is CATSGQGAYNEQFF.

The V and J genes are TRBV4-2 and TRBJ2-3; 8 bases line up with TRBD1. This CDR3 is 17 amino acids long. The germline CDR1 and CDR2 sequences are LGHNA and YNFKEQ. V shed 4 bases, J shed 2 bases, and the junction held 11 bases outside the gene matches. The CDR3 is CASSPKFQGAHTDTQYF. DNA for the CDR3: TGTGCCAGCAGCCCTAAATTCCAGGGGGCCCACACAGATACGCAGTATTTT.

CDR3 nucleotide sequence: TGTGCCAGCAGAACAGGGGCGGAAAGGGGTCAGCCCCAGCATTTT. It specifies CASRTGAERGQPQHF. The gene calls are TRBV6-1 and TRBJ1-5, with 7 bases fitting TRBD1. The ends lost 6 bases at V and 6 bases at J; junction bases unmatched: 11. The CDR3 covers 15 residues. Germline values: CDR1 MNHNS, CDR2 SASEGT.

The V and J genes are TRBV9 and TRBJ1-2, with D tentatively TRBD1 (5 bases). From germline, CDR1 is SGDLS and CDR2 YYNGEE. Trimming took 4 bases from V and 4 from J, leaving 20 bases between them. This CDR3 spans 16 amino acids. CDR3 region: CASSLGTALEGYGYTF. CDR3 sequence (DNA): TGTGCCAGCAGCCTGGGGACTGCCCTTGAGGGCTATGGCTACACCTTC.

This chain connects TRBV7-6 to TRBJ2-1, with no clear D. Germline assignment: CDR1 SGHVS and CDR2 FNYEAQ. This CDR3 spans 11 amino acids. V lost 5 bases and J lost 7, with 6 bases in between. The CDR3 spells CASSVLNEQFF. The CDR3 nucleotides are TGTGCCAGCAGCGTCTTAAATGAGCAGTTCTTC.

The J gene is TRBJ2-7, the V gene TRBV11-3; D uncertain. With 4 bases removed from V and 2 bases from J, the gap between germline ends came to 12 bases. The germline gives CDR1 SGHNT, CDR2 YENEEA. This CDR3 spans 14 amino acids. The CDR3 nucleotides read TGTGCCAGCAGCTCGGTGACAAACACCTACGAGCAGTACTTC. Translating gives CASSSVTNTYEQYF.

V is TRBV6-1 and J is TRBJ1-4, with TRBD1 identical over 8 bases. CDR1 is MNHNS and CDR2 is SASEGT in the germline V gene. The CDR3 consists of 13 residues. The ends lost 8 bases at V and 7 bases at J; junction bases unmatched: 6. The CDR3 is CASSRGQGEKLFF. CDR3 DNA: TGTGCCAGCTCCAGGGGGCAGGGTGAAAAACTGTTTTTT.

V and J are TRBV7-9 and TRBJ1-2; TRBD1 matches at 7 bases. The germline V gene encodes CDR1 SEHNR and CDR2 FQNEAQ (reference sequence). After removal of 1 base from V and 4 bases from J, the junction contained 6 bases not matched to a gene. The CDR3 runs to 15 residues. The CDR3 protein is CASSLELGGGYGYTF. Written as DNA, the CDR3 is TGTGCCAGCAGCTTAGAGCTAGGGGGCGGCTATGGCTACACCTTC.

CDR3 sequence reads: CASSPRELYEQYF. The CDR3 coding sequence is TGTGCCAGCAGCCCGAGGGAACTTTACGAGCAGTACTTC. This chain uses TRBV28 with TRBJ2-7, with a possible D match to TRBD2 (5 bases). Trimming pared 6 bases from V and 4 bases from J, leaving 13 bases between. Germline CDR1 reads MDHEN; CDR2 reads SYDVKM. The CDR3 contains 13 residues. The whole variable domain, remainder taken from reference TRBV28 and TRBJ2-7, is DVKVTQSSRYLVKRTGEKVFLECVQDMDHENMFWYRQDPGLGLRLIYFSYDVKMKEKGDIPEGYSVSREKKERFSLILESASTNQTSMYLCASSPRELYEQYFGPGTRLTVT.

This clone was seen once. This rearrangement joins TRBV19 to TRBJ2-7; no reliable D call. Per germline, CDR1 LNHDA and CDR2 SQIVND (reference sequence). The CDR3 spans 11 residues. Trimming left V 4 bases short and J 4 bases short, with 5 bases between. CDR3 in amino acids: CASSNSYEQYF. The CDR3 DNA follows: TGTGCCAGTAGTAACAGTTACGAGCAGTACTTC.

CDR3 protein: CASTQGFNQPQHF. As DNA, the CDR3 is TGTGCCAGCACGCAGGGGTTCAATCAGCCCCAGCATTTT. The chain employs TRBV2 and TRBJ1-5; weak D call: TRBD1 (6 bases). With 7 bases removed from V and 3 bases from J, the gap between germline ends came to 10 bases. The CDR3 is 13 residues long. CDR1 and CDR2 (germline): SNHLY, FYNNEI.